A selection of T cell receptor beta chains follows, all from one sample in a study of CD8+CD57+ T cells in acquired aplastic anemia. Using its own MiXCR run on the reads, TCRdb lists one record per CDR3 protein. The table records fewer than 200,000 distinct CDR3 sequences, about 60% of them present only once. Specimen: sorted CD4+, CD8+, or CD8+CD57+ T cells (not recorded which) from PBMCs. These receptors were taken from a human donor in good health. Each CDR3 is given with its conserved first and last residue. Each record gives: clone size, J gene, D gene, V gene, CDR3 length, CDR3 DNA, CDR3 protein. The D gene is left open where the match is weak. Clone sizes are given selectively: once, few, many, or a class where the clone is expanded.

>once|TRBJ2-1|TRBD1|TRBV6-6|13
TGTGCCAGCAGTCTACAGGTTACAGGGGCTGGGTTCTTC
CASSLQVTGAGFF
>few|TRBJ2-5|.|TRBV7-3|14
TGTGCCAGCAGCAGGAGTCCGACCGGAGAGACCCAGTACTTC
CASSRSPTGETQYF
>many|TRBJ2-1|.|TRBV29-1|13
TGCAGCGTTGAATTGACCAACTACAATGAGCAGTTCTTC
CSVELTNYNEQFF
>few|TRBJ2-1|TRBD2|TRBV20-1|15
TGCAGTGCTCACCGAGGGACTAGCGGGACCGATGAGCAGTTCTTC
CSAHRGTSGTDEQFF
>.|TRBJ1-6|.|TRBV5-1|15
TGCGCCAGCAGCTTGAGGAGGGACACCAATTCACCCCTCCACTTT
CASSLRRDTNSPLHF
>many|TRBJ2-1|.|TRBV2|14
TGTGCCAGCAGCGAATCAACGACAAGCAATGAGCAGTTCTTC
CASSESTTSNEQFF
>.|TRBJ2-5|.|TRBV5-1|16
TGCGCCAGCAGCTTGTGGGCGGGGAGGCCTGGGGAGACCCAGTACTTC
CASSLWAGRPGETQYF
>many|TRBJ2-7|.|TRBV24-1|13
TGTGCCACCAGGGGTTGTCGCTCCTACGAGCAGTACTTC
CATRGCRSYEQYF
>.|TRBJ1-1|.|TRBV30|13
TGTGCCTGGGCCGGGGAGCTCGCGCTAGGAGCTTTCTTT
CAWAGELALGAFF
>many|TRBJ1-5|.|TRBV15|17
TGTGCCACCAGCAGAGATCGACCCTCCGGGGGCAATCAGCCCCAGCATTTT
CATSRDRPSGGNQPQHF
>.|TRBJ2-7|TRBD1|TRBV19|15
TGTGCCAGTAGTAGACCGGGACAGGGGGCGGCGGAGCAGTACTTC
CASSRPGQGAAEQYF
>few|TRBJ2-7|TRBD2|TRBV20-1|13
TGCAGTGAATCTACTAGCGGGAGTTACGAGCAGTACTTC
CSESTSGSYEQYF
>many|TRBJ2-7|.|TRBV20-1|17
TGCAGTGCTAGAAACGTCCCGGGACAGGGACTAGCAAGGGAGCAGTACTTC
CSARNVPGQGLAREQYF
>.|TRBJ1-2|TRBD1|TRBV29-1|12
TGCAGCGTTGGGACAGGGGCGTATGGCTACACCTTC
CSVGTGAYGYTF
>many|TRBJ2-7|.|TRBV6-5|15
TGTGCCAGCAGACCGACAGCGCTAGTTTCCTACGAGCAGTACTTC
CASRPTALVSYEQYF
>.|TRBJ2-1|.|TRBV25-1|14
TGTGCCAGCACCCTGGGGGGTTTACTAGGTGAGCAGTTCTTC
CASTLGGLLGEQFF
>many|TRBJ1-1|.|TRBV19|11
TGTGCCAGTAGGAGGGGGTCTGAAGCTTTCTTT
CASRRGSEAFF
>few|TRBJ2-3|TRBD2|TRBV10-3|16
TGTGCCATCAGTGAGACTAGCGGGGGGGTGGGAGATACGCAGTATTTT
CAISETSGGVGDTQYF
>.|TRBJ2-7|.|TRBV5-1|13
TGCGCCAGCCGGGACCCAGCGGACTACGAGCAGTACTTC
CASRDPADYEQYF
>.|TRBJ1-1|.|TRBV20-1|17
TGCAGTGCTAGAGTCTACAGGGTAGGTAATAGGGACACTGAAGCTTTCTTT
CSARVYRVGNRDTEAFF
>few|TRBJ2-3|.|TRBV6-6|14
TGTGCCAGCAGTTTGACAGCTAACACAGATACGCAGTATTTT
CASSLTANTDTQYF
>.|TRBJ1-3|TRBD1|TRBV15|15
TGTGCCACCAGCAGTTGGACAGGGATAGGAAACACCATATATTTT
CATSSWTGIGNTIYF
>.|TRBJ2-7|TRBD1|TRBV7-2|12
TGTGCCAGCAGCCAGGGGGCTTACGAGCAGTACTTC
CASSQGAYEQYF
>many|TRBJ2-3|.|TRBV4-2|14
TGTGCCAGCAGCCTAAGCGGGAGCACAGATACGCAGTATTTT
CASSLSGSTDTQYF
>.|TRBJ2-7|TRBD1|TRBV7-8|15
TGTGCCAGCAGCTCTCGACAGGGCCCGTCCTACGAGCAGTACTTC
CASSSRQGPSYEQYF
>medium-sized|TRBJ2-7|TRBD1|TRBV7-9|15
TGTGCCAGCAGCCTGGGACAGGGGGTGACCTACGAGCAGTACTTC
CASSLGQGVTYEQYF
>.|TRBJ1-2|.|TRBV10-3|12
TGTGCCATCAGTGAGTATAGTAGCGGCTACACCTTC
CAISEYSSGYTF
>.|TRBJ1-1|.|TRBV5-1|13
TGCGCCAGCAGCTTGGGGGCGAACACTGTAGCTTTCTTT
CASSLGANTVAFF
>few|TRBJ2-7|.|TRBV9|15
TGTGCCAGCAGCAAAACCGGGACATACGGCTACGAGCAGTACTTC
CASSKTGTYGYEQYF
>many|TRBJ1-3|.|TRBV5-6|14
TGTGCCAGCAGCTTGGTGGGGACTGGAAACACCATATATTTT
CASSLVGTGNTIYF
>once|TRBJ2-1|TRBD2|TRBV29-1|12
TGCAGCGTTGGACTAGCGGGGAATGAGCAGTTCTTC
CSVGLAGNEQFF